The 17 T cell receptor beta chains below were found in one sample sequenced in a study of post-analysis software for immune sequencing data. For these receptors, no antigen is known. Unique-molecular-identifier-tagged TCR beta cDNA libraries were used. TCRdb independently ran MiXCR on the PCR reads; one entry per CDR3 protein. The sample has about 400,000 distinct CDR3 sequences, roughly 35% seen once. Findings and caveats of the study: When patients were compared with controls, a handful of TRBV segments were more frequent, TRBV5-6, TRBV5-1 and TRBV20-1 among them.

Sequenced: blood. These receptors all come from a girl under 18 with multiple sclerosis.

V is TRBV7-2 and J is TRBJ2-5, with 13 bases aligning to TRBD2. The CDR3 totals 17 residues. Losses at the gene ends were 4 bases for V and 2 bases for J; bases not matched to a gene: 7. From germline, CDR1 is SGHTA and CDR2 FQGNSA. CDR3 in amino acids: CASSYWTSGGLQETQYF. CDR3 coding DNA: TGTGCCAGCAGCTATTGGACTAGCGGGGGCCTACAAGAGACCCAGTACTTC.

The rearrangement uses TRBV11-2 and TRBJ2-3; 11 bases are shared with TRBD2. V dropped 4 bases and J dropped 4; count of bases not matched to a gene: 10. The CDR3 runs to 17 residues. In germline, CDR1 is SGHAT, CDR2 FQNNGV. The CDR3 DNA follows: TGTGCCAGCAGCTCCCGACTAGCGGGGTCCTCTGCAGATACGCAGTATTTT. This translates into CASSSRLAGSSADTQYF.

This clonotype turned up a few times. The chain combines TRBV6-6 with TRBJ1-1, with 9 bases identical to TRBD1. Per the germline V gene, CDR1 is MNHNY and CDR2 is SVGAGI (reference sequence). J lost 7 bases, V lost 5 bases, and 11 bases had no gene match. The CDR3 sequence is 15 residues long. CDR3 residues: CASSLDTGGRVEAFF. CDR3 in DNA: TGTGCCAGCAGTCTGGATACAGGGGGCAGGGTTGAAGCTTTCTTT.

The CDR3 reads CASNSRDSLYNEQFF. The DNA for the CDR3 is TGTGCCAGCAACTCCCGGGACAGCCTCTACAATGAGCAGTTCTTC. The chain employs TRBV12-3 or TRBV12-4 and TRBJ2-1, with 7 bases lining up with TRBD1. V lost 7 bases, J lost 3 bases, and 9 bases stayed unmatched. The CDR3 loop spans 15 amino acids.

The rearrangement joins TRBV13 to TRBJ2-5; unclear D gene. V lost 4 bases to trimming and J lost 2 bases, with 17 bases between them. Germline V gives CDR1 PRHDT, CDR2 FYEKMQ (reference sequence). CDR3 length: 16 amino acids. As DNA, the CDR3 is TGTGCCAGCAGCTCCGCGTCATCGCCCAGACAAGAGACCCAGTACTTC. This gives the protein CASSSASSPRQETQYF.

The chain has TRBV5-1 and TRBJ2-3, with 8 bases matching TRBD2. J gave up 2 bases and V 3 bases, and 8 bases lay outside the gene matches. The CDR3 spans 16 residues. CDR1 is SGHRS, CDR2 YFSETQ, per germline. For the CDR3, the DNA is TGCGCCAGCAGCTCCCGGGGGGGGGCCTACACAGATACGCAGTATTTT. This codes for CASSSRGGAYTDTQYF.

V gene TRBV7-2 combines with J gene TRBJ2-1; tentatively, D is TRBD1 or TRBD2 (5 bases each). Looked up from germline, CDR1 is SGHTA and CDR2 is FQGNSA. CDR3 size: 14 residues. V dropped 5 bases and J dropped 4 bases, with 12 bases sitting between them. CDR3 bases: TGTGCCAGCAGCATTGGGACCGCTTACAATGAGCAGTTCTTC. This encodes CASSIGTAYNEQFF.

The V and J genes are TRBV20-1 and TRBJ2-1; 9 bases fit TRBD1. CDR3 length: 14 residues. With V trimmed by 2 bases and J by 9 bases, 8 bases remained unmatched. Germline values: CDR1 DFQATT, CDR2 SNEGSKA (reference sequence). DNA of the CDR3: TGCAGTGCTAGAACAGCCGGGACAGGGATTGAGCAGTTCTTC. Translating it yields CSARTAGTGIEQFF.

The chain joins TRBV29-1 to TRBJ2-5, with 8 bases that match TRBD1. V shed 4 bases, J shed 5 bases, and the junction held 12 bases outside the gene matches. The germline V gene encodes CDR1 SQVTM and CDR2 ANQGSEA. The CDR3 is made up of 15 amino acids. CDR3 bases: TGCAGCGTTGGCCCTCCCGGACAGGGATGGGAGACCCAGTACTTC. This gives the protein CSVGPPGQGWETQYF.

This clonotype was seen more than once but under ten times. This chain links TRBV15 with TRBJ1-1, with no clear D. Germline CDR1 reads LNHNV; CDR2 reads YYDKDF (reference sequence). The CDR3 totals 14 residues. Trimming took off 0 bases at V and 3 bases at J, with 8 bases between the two ends. CDR3 loop: CATSRDGMDTEAFF. For the CDR3, the DNA is TGTGCCACCAGCAGAGATGGCATGGACACTGAAGCTTTCTTT.

V is TRBV7-2 and J is TRBJ2-5; TRBD2 is a possible D gene (6 bases). The CDR3 spans 13 residues. Germline V gene lookup returns CDR1 SGHTA and CDR2 FQGNSA. The V and J ends lost 5 bases and 4 bases respectively, with 11 bases between them. The DNA of the CDR3 is TGTGCCAGCAGCCCGGGGACTGTAGAGACCCAGTACTTC. Its protein is CASSPGTVETQYF.

The table lists this clonotype with a few counts. The rearrangement links TRBV7-3 to TRBJ2-1; D ambiguous. Per germline, CDR1 SGHTA and CDR2 FQGTGA. The CDR3 totals 12 residues. V lost 11 bases to trimming and J lost 0 bases, with 8 bases between them. The CDR3 sequence: CASASSYNEQFF. The DNA of the CDR3 is TGTGCCTCTGCGAGCTCCTACAATGAGCAGTTCTTC.

This clonotype turned up a few times. The genes are TRBV7-9 and TRBJ2-7; 9 bases agree with TRBD2. With 1 base clipped from V and 7 bases from J, the junction kept 11 bases outside the gene matches. CDR1 and CDR2 (germline): SEHNR, FQNEAQ (reference sequence). This CDR3 is 16 amino acids long. The CDR3 DNA follows: TGTGCCAGCAGCTTAGGTGGCGGGGGGGCCTACAATGAGCAGTACTTC. Its translation is CASSLGGGGAYNEQYF.

This clonotype has more than one count but fewer than ten. This chain connects TRBV7-9 to TRBJ1-2; 12 bases are a match to TRBD1. CDR1 and CDR2 from the germline V gene are SEHNR and FQNEAQ (reference sequence). With V trimmed by 1 base and J by 6 bases, 9 bases remained unmatched. This CDR3 has 17 amino acids. CDR3 residues: CASSLVPRDRGQDGYTF. CDR3 in DNA: TGTGCCAGCAGCTTAGTTCCGCGGGACAGGGGGCAGGATGGCTACACCTTC.

This clonotype has just a few counts. The gene calls are TRBV6-2 or TRBV6-3 and TRBJ1-1, with 8 bases fitting TRBD1. Germline CDR1 and CDR2: MNHEY and SVGEGT. V shed 0 bases, J shed 4 bases, and the junction held 1 base outside the gene matches. This CDR3 spans 14 amino acids. DNA for the CDR3: TGTGCCAGCAGTTACTCGACAGGGGTCACTGAAGCTTTCTTT. It codes for CASSYSTGVTEAFF.

This clonotype was observed a handful of times. The V call is TRBV5-1, the J call TRBJ1-1; possibly TRBD1 for D (5 bases). Germline CDR1 and CDR2: SGHRS and YFSETQ. CDR3 length: 16 amino acids. V gave up 1 base and J gave up 1 base, with 14 bases separating them. CDR3 sequence (DNA): TGCGCCAGCAGCTTGAGGAGGGACTACCGGAACACTGAAGCTTTCTTT. It encodes CASSLRRDYRNTEAFF.

This chain joins TRBV7-2 and TRBJ1-5, with 7 bases fitting TRBD1. Trimming cost V 4 bases and J 6 bases; bases outside gene matches: 6. There are 14 residues in the CDR3. CDR1 is SGHTA and CDR2 is FQGNSA in the germline V gene. CDR3 sequence (DNA): TGTGCCAGCAGCTCCCGACAGGGCGGTCAGCCCCAGCATTTT. Translation: CASSSRQGGQPQHF.